The clone carrying this T cell receptor (beta chain) is deemed large. Generated by immunoSEQ multiplex PCR, the TCRdb table keeps only in-frame clones and is missing some. The table includes approximately 110,000 clones, approximately 91% detected once. The entry originates in a study of control samples from healthy donors and cancer patients. CDR3 length: 13 amino acids. V gave up 4 bases and J gave up 7 bases, with 16 bases separating them. Germline loops: CDR1 SQVTM, CDR2 ANQGSEA. The sample consisted of blood. The TCR sequence derives from a woman between 18 and 30 years old in good health. The chain couples TRBV29-1 to TRBJ1-1; TRBD1 is a possible D gene (5 bases). Here the CDR3 DNA reads TGCAGCGTTGCATCGGGGGATAGGGTTGAAGCTTTCTTT. This gives the protein CSVASGDRVEAFF.